Listed here are 7 T cell receptor beta chains from one sample, sequenced in a study of shared clonotypes between healthy human individuals. Naive CD8 cells lacked CD45RO and underwent positive selection for CCR7, leaving out terminally differentiated effector memory CD45RA+ cells. Some clones are missing from TCRdb's copy, which holds only in-frame ones; the method was immunoSEQ multiplex PCR. Of about 680,000 clones in the sample, around 92% were seen once. Sequenced sample: naive CD8+ T cells sorted from blood. The receptors shown here come from a man younger than 40 in good health.

V and J are TRBV28 and TRBJ2-1, with 13 bases matching TRBD2. The germline V gene encodes CDR1 MDHEN and CDR2 SYDVKM. The junction had 15 bases not matched to a gene; V was cut back by 4 bases and J by 9 bases. The CDR3 is 18 residues long. The CDR3 DNA reads as TGTGCCAGCAGTTACACTAGCGGGAGGGCCCTCGCCAATCGTGAGCAGTTCTTC. Protein sequence: CASSYTSGRALANREQFF.

The V and J genes are TRBV19 and TRBJ2-1; D gene ambiguous. Germline V CDR1 and CDR2: LNHDA, SQIVND (reference sequence). Between the trimmed V and J ends, which lost 9 bases and 13 bases, there was a span of 16 bases. The CDR3 is 11 residues long. The CDR3, as DNA: TGTGCCAGCGAGGCTCGAGGTTTACAGTTCTTC. Translated: CASEARGLQFF.

The chain has TRBV28 and TRBJ2-7; D is unresolved. V lost 1 base to trimming and J lost 0 bases, with 7 bases between them. The CDR3 loop spans 14 amino acids. In germline, CDR1 is MDHEN, CDR2 SYDVKM. CDR3 bases: TGTGCCAGCAGTTTATTGAGCAGCTCCTACGAGCAGTACTTC. This codes for CASSLLSSSYEQYF.

Points on this clone: Additional DNA sequences in this sample encode the identical CDR3. The chain uses TRBV29-1 and TRBJ2-7; 8 nucleotides line up with TRBD2. The trim removed 2 bases at V and 2 bases at J, leaving 2 bases unmatched. CDR1 and CDR2 from the germline V gene are SQVTM and ANQGSEA. The CDR3 consists of 13 residues. The CDR3 sequence is CSVETGGPYEQYF. The CDR3 DNA reads as TGCAGCGTTGAAACGGGAGGGCCCTACGAGCAGTACTTC.

This clone is a singleton in its sample. This chain joins TRBV27 and TRBJ2-1, with a possible D match to TRBD1 (7 bases). This CDR3 has 18 amino acids. V lost 0 bases and J lost 7, with 22 bases in between. Germline values: CDR1 MNHEY, CDR2 SMNVEV (reference sequence). The CDR3 nucleotides read TGTGCCAGCAGTTTATCCCCCTTGCGGGACAGAAATCGAAATGAGCAGTTCTTC. Its protein is CASSLSPLRDRNRNEQFF.

The V and J genes are TRBV5-1 and TRBJ2-7, with 9 bases matching TRBD1. CDR3 length: 16 amino acids. V shed 0 bases and J 3 bases; nucleotides not matched to a gene: 7. Germline V gene data show CDR1 as SGHRS and CDR2 as YFSETQ. The CDR3, as DNA: TGCGCCAGCAGCTTGGGAGGGGGACAGGGCAACTACGAGCAGTACTTC. It is translated as CASSLGGGQGNYEQYF.

The chain joins TRBV27 to TRBJ2-2, with 7 nucleotides matching TRBD2. Trimming cost V 5 bases and J 3 bases; bases outside gene matches: 3. The germline V gene has CDR1 MNHEY and CDR2 SMNVEV (reference sequence). The CDR3 contains 14 residues. The CDR3 loop reads CASSLGLYTGELFF. As DNA, the CDR3 is TGTGCCAGCAGTCTGGGACTATACACCGGGGAGCTGTTTTTT.